This record covers a single T cell receptor (beta chain). There is no known antigen for this receptor. One base away there is no much larger clone; base qualities are not given. Using the deep immunoSEQ assay, multiplex PCR amplified TCR CDR3 regions from genomic DNA. Extracted genomic DNA from each cell subset was distributed evenly across all wells of several immunoSEQ 96-well plates, and each plate was treated as a replicate. For sorted subsets, about 200 ng genomic DNA, equal to tens of thousands of T cell genomes, was loaded into each replicate PCR. The purified libraries were quantified using a Qubit 3.0 fluorometer, sized with a Bioanalyzer 2100, and then quantified again using the KAPA Library Quantification kit. Every immunoSEQ 96-well plate was sequenced on a dedicated single-read 150-cycle Illumina NextSeq 550 flow cell. The paper's processing steps were these. Because the immunoSEQ output included only junctional sequences and no quality scores, the filtering could not be the same as the filtering used for full-length reads. To assign V/J genes and CDR3, sequences were annotated against IMGT germline references using PyIR, a Python wrapper for IgBLAST v1.9. Reads were removed for weak V/J assignments (E-value above 1e-6), missing CDR3, stop codons, out-of-frame junctions, or ambiguous translated residues. V3J clonotypes were defined by identical inferred V gene, J gene, and CDR3 amino acid sequence. Percentage overlap between repertoires was calculated by dividing the number of shared unique clonotypes by the size of the smaller repertoire. RTK rarefaction, the Chao1 estimator, and Recon v2.1 estimates of unobserved clonotypes were used to assess repertoire richness. Generation probabilities were computed with OLGA for all TCRbeta clonotypes obtained by the gDNA method from four donors. Imported from immuneACCESS, the table was reduced by TCRdb to in-frame sequences with V and J called. These copies leave out some clones; in studies compared against another copy, an unresolved V gene accounts for under half, and the cause of the remainder is not known. The V and J calls and clone size were taken over from that table, and D and trimming were inferred from the DNA. The sample table lists about 1,500,000 clones, roughly 96% of them with a count of one. The ten largest clones represent roughly 1.1% of the sample.

The data belong to a study of shared clonotypes between healthy human individuals (TCRdb year 2020). Broadly, across the study: The cohort included three men and a couple of women between 18 and 49 years of age. Leukapheresis yielded between about 0.85 and 9.5 billion PBMCs per donor. For each donor, CD4 naive and CD4 memory were each run on three plates, CD8 naive on two plates, and CD8 memory on one plate. Libraries were prepared and TCR repertoires were sequenced by different laboratories using diverse techniques, in order to increase sequencing depth and limit assay-specific biases. Blood TCR repertoires of about five healthy adults were deeply sequenced to estimate repertoire size and the extent of clonotype sharing between individuals. Points the paper makes about the study in general: Estimated clonotype richness was generally larger for naive than for memory subsets. When several donors were compared, the shared fraction of clonotypes was around 4.6% for naive CD4, 3% to 4% for naive CD8, more than 2% for memory CD4, and 0.4% for memory CD8. Compared with non-shared clonotypes, clonotypes shared by all four sorted-subset donors had higher generation probabilities. Incomplete sequencing was indicated by rarefaction of sorted-subset datasets, despite the large sequencing depth. Based on pairwise subsampling, the degree of clonotype sharing among donors was expected to be affected by sequencing depth. Sampling was restricted to blood, and TCR repertoires in tissue are likely to differ from TCR repertoires in blood. The small number of donors limited the genetic and exposure-history diversity represented.

The donors were healthy, HIV-negative adults who had no recently reported acute infections or vaccinations. Only Caucasian adults living in Nashville, Tennessee, USA were represented among the donors. CD4+ T cells were enriched by magnetic negative selection; naive cells were then positively selected on CD45RA, and the negative fraction formed the memory subset. After blood collection by leukapheresis, PBMCs were isolated using Ficoll-Histopaque density gradient centrifugation and then cryopreserved in the vapor phase of liquid nitrogen. Purity and quantity of every magnetically sorted T cell population were checked by analytical flow cytometry. Genomic DNA was isolated from each sorted fraction and quantified by UV absorbance on a Nanodrop 2000c. CDR1 and CDR2 are drawn from the germline V gene: KGHSH, LQKENI. The CDR3 goes from the cysteine to the phenylalanine over 17 residues. The kept DNA is CDR3 alone, 51 bases in frame from the first base. Trimming leaves V shorter by 0 bases and J shorter by 8 bases, with the junction holding 12 bases beyond the gene matches.

The V and J segments used are TRBV18 and TRBJ2-1; TRBD2 agrees with 8 junctional bases. The clonotype was recovered from a man younger than 40 in good health. The sequenced material came from naive CD4+ T cells sorted from blood. This specimen's cell subset or site label, per the study, means: CD45RA+ positively selected. The sequence in DNA is TGTGCCAGCTCACCACCGAACCGGGAGGGTGACTCGGATGAGCAGTTCTTC. It codes for CASSPPNREGDSDEQFF.